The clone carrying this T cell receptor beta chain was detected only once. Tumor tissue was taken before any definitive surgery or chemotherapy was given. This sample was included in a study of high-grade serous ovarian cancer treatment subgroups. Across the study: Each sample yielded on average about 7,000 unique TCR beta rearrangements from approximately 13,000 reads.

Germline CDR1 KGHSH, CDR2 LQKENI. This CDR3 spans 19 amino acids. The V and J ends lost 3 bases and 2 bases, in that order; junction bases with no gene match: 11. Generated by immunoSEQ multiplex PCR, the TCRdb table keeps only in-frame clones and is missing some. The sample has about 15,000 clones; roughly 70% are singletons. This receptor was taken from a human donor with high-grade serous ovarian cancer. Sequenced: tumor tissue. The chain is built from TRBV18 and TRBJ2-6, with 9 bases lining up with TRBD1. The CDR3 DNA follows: TGTGCCAGCTCACCGCCGGGACAGGGAAACTTAGCTGGGGCCAACGTCCTGACTTTC. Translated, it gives CASSPPGQGNLAGANVLTF.